This paragraph covers one TCR beta chain sequence. Its antigen remains unidentified. This CDR3 contains 14 residues. With 5 bases removed from V and 2 bases from J, the gap between germline ends came to 12 bases. Germline V gene sequence: CDR1 SGHNT, CDR2 YENEEA. The sample belongs to a study of T-cell memory formation after mild COVID-19. Study conclusions and caveats: Mostly located in CM and EM were contracting CD4+ clones, with contracting CD8+ clones located in EMRA.

TCRdb redid the calling of the 5' RACE reads with MiXCR, one entry per CDR3 protein. The sample carries hundreds of thousands of distinct CDR3 sequences, about 25% recorded once. The chain links TRBV11-3 to TRBJ2-5; D is undetermined. The sample comprised PBMCs or a T cell subset sorted from them (not recorded which). The receptor's source is an adult woman who had mild COVID-19 (a few samples of this study predate the infection). Cell type and time point are not known. CDR3 sequence (DNA): TGTGCCAGCAGCCGAAGCTGGGGACAAGAGACCCAGTACTTC. Amino acids: CASSRSWGQETQYF. Complete variable domain (other parts from reference TRBV11-3 and TRBJ2-5): EAGVVQSPRYKIIEKKQPVAFWCNPISGHNTLYWYLQNLGQGPELLIRYENEEAVDDSQLPKDRFSAERLKGVDSTLKIQPAELGDSAVYLCASSRSWGQETQYFGPGTRLLVL.